The subject of this entry is one T cell receptor (beta chain). The table came from immunoSEQ multiplex PCR; TCRdb's copy has only in-frame clones and leaves some out. This table has tens of thousands of clones, approximately 95% appearing once. The source of the sample is a study of T cell changes during pregnancy in multiple sclerosis. The ends were cut back, 0 bases at V and 2 bases at J, with 8 bases in the middle. The CDR3 loop spans 14 amino acids. Germline V CDR1 and CDR2: PRHDT, FYEKMQ (reference sequence). The chain has TRBV13 and TRBJ2-7; D uncertain. Material: peripheral blood, obtained in the first trimester of pregnancy. The source is a female donor with multiple sclerosis, enrolled in a pregnancy study. The CDR3 DNA sequence: TGTGCCAGCAGCTTAGGGTCCGGTACCTACGAGCAGTACTTC. It is translated as CASSLGSGTYEQYF.